A single sample gave rise to the 9 T cell receptor beta chains below, sequenced in a study of shared clonotypes between healthy human individuals. Naive CD8 cells were CD45RO-negative, positively selected for CCR7, excluding terminally differentiated effector memory CD45RA+ cells. The table came from immunoSEQ multiplex PCR; TCRdb's copy has only in-frame clones and leaves some out. This table holds roughly 2,000,000 clones, over 85% found once. The sequenced sample consisted of naive CD8+ T cells sorted from blood. Receptors originate from a man between 18 and 29 years old in good health.

The rearrangement links TRBV2 to TRBJ2-1, with D tentatively TRBD2 (6 bases). The germline gives CDR1 SNHLY, CDR2 FYNNEI. This CDR3 has 16 amino acids. Trimming stripped 1 base from V and 6 bases from J, with 16 bases between. DNA of the CDR3: TGTGCCAGCAGTGAAGTGGTGGAGACTAGTCTCAATGAGCAGTTCTTC. Translated: CASSEVVETSLNEQFF.

V is TRBV4-1 and J is TRBJ2-2; D call uncertain. The CDR3 is 16 residues long. Trimming removed 1 base at V and 1 base at J, with 10 bases between. Per the germline V gene, CDR1 is MGHRA and CDR2 is YSYEKL. CDR3 nucleotide sequence: TGCGCCAGCAGCCAAGTGGTTTCGGAGAACACCGGGGAGCTGTTTTTT. Protein product: CASSQVVSENTGELFF.

As to this clone: The same CDR3 can be traced to other DNA sequences in this sample. The V call is TRBV5-1, the J call TRBJ2-5; maybe TRBD1 (5 bases). The germline V and J ends were trimmed by 4 bases and 1 base, with 8 bases remaining between them. The germline V gene has CDR1 SGHRS and CDR2 YFSETQ. The CDR3 consists of 13 residues. The CDR3 loop is CASSPDSQETQYF. In DNA, the CDR3 is TGCGCCAGCAGCCCAGACAGCCAAGAGACCCAGTACTTC.

About this clone itself: Different DNA sequences within this sample yield the same CDR3. The chain recombines TRBV29-1 with TRBJ2-1, with 12 nucleotides matching TRBD2. The V gene end was trimmed by 1 base and the J gene end by 0 bases; junction bases not matched to a gene: 4. The CDR3 spans 17 residues. From germline, CDR1 is SQVTM and CDR2 ANQGSEA. CDR3 residues: CSVEGLAGGPSYNEQFF. The CDR3 nucleotides are TGCAGCGTTGAAGGGCTAGCGGGAGGGCCCTCCTACAATGAGCAGTTCTTC.

This chain joins TRBV7-9 and TRBJ2-7; D assignment may be TRBD1 or TRBD2 (5 bases each). Trimming shortened V by 6 bases and J by 5 bases, and 11 bases separated the two germline ends. Germline V lookup: CDR1 SEHNR, CDR2 FQNEAQ (reference sequence). This CDR3 comprises 12 residues. The DNA of the CDR3 is TGTGCCAGCAGTCCGGTGGGGGACGAGCAGTACTTC. It translates to CASSPVGDEQYF. Drawing the rest from reference TRBV7-9 and TRBJ2-7, the complete variable domain is DTGVSQNPRHKITKRGQNVTFRCDPISEHNRLYWYRQTLGQGPEFLTYFQNEAQLEKSRLLSDRFSAERPKGSFSTLEIQRTEQGDSAMYLCASSPVGDEQYFGPGTRLTVT.

The J gene is TRBJ1-2, the V gene TRBV4-1, with D possibly matching TRBD1 (6 bases). CDR1 and CDR2 from the germline V gene are MGHRA and YSYEKL. The CDR3 is 16 amino acids. Trimming removed 0 bases from V and 4 bases from J, with 15 bases in between. This CDR3 is CASSQDMRGLGYGYTF. CDR3 in DNA: TGCGCCAGCAGCCAAGATATGCGGGGGCTTGGCTATGGCTACACCTTC.

The CDR3 is CASSAPTGWGTEAFF. In DNA, the CDR3 is TGTGCCAGCAGCGCCCCGACAGGGTGGGGCACTGAAGCTTTCTTT. V gene TRBV9 combines with J gene TRBJ1-1, with TRBD1 matching 7 bases. Trimming at V came to 3 bases and at J to 4 bases, leaving 9 bases not matched to a gene. Germline CDR1 SGDLS, CDR2 YYNGEE. This CDR3 spans 15 amino acids.

This chain links TRBV9 with TRBJ2-5; D remains ambiguous. Germline lookup yields CDR1 SGDLS and CDR2 YYNGEE. The CDR3 spans 12 residues. The germline V and J ends were trimmed by 7 bases and 7 bases, with 14 bases remaining between them. The DNA of the CDR3 is TGTGCCAGCTCCGGAGTACTGGGGACCCAGTACTTC. This gives the protein CASSGVLGTQYF.

The count of this clone is one. The rearrangement uses TRBV29-1 and TRBJ2-5, with D uncertain. V lost 3 bases, J lost 5 bases, and 10 bases lay in between. Germline-derived CDR1 and CDR2 are SQVTM and ANQGSEA. This CDR3 contains 12 residues. The CDR3 bases are TGCAGCGTTGATGATATGTGGGAGACCCAGTACTTC. This gives the protein CSVDDMWETQYF.